These 11 T cell receptor beta chains were all obtained from the same sample, sequenced in a study of T cell responses to AZD1222 COVID-19 vaccine. This table comes from immunoSEQ multiplex PCR, and its TCRdb copy is limited to in-frame clones, with some not included. The sample lists 150,000 to 190,000 clones, just over 90% seen once, with 1.8% in the top ten. This specimen was peripheral blood, taken on day 0 of AZD1222 vaccination. The source of these receptors is an adult in good health.

The V call is TRBV5-6, the J call TRBJ2-6, with D maybe TRBD2 (5 bases). Deletions cut 2 bases from V and 4 bases from J, with 10 bases between. The V gene's germline CDR1 is SGHDT and CDR2 YYEEEE. The CDR3 spans 15 residues. The CDR3 region has the DNA TGTGCCAGCAGCTTCCGGGGAACCGGGGCCAACGTCCTGACTTTC. It translates to CASSFRGTGANVLTF. The full variable domain, completed using reference TRBV5-6 and TRBJ2-6, is DAGVTQSPTHLIKTRGQQVTLRCSPKSGHDTVSWYQQALGQGPQFIFQYYEEEERQRGNFPDRFSGHQFPNYSSELNVNALLLGDSALYLCASSFRGTGANVLTFGAGSRLTVL.

A remark on this clone: The same CDR3 also results from other DNA sequences found in this sample. V gene TRBV3-1 (or the pseudogene TRBV3-2) combines with J gene TRBJ2-1, with 13 bases lining up with TRBD2. Germline V gene lookup returns CDR1 LGHDT and CDR2 YNNKEL (reference sequence). The CDR3 sequence is 18 residues long. J lost 0 bases, V lost 4 bases, and 6 bases had no gene match. For the CDR3, the DNA is TGTGCCAGCAGCCCCATCAGGACTAGCGGGAGCTCCTACAATGAGCAGTTCTTC. Residues: CASSPIRTSGSSYNEQFF.

V gene TRBV7-3 combines with J gene TRBJ2-2, with D possibly matching TRBD1 (5 bases). Germline CDR1 SGHTA, CDR2 FQGTGA. The CDR3 is 15 amino acids. The ends were cut back, 1 base at V and 2 bases at J, with 8 bases in the middle. The CDR3 region is CASSLNQGNTGELFF. The CDR3 DNA reads as TGTGCCAGCAGCTTAAACCAGGGTAACACCGGGGAGCTGTTTTTT.

In its sample, this clone was seen once. The chain couples TRBV19 to TRBJ1-2; D gene uncertain. Germline V gene lookup returns CDR1 LNHDA and CDR2 SQIVND (reference sequence). Between the trimmed V and J ends, which lost 7 bases and 1 base, there was a span of 4 bases. The CDR3 length is 11 residues. Here the CDR3 reads CASTNNYGYTF. The CDR3, as DNA: TGTGCCAGTACAAATAACTATGGCTACACCTTC.

The rearrangement uses TRBV7-2 and TRBJ2-2; the D is unclear. Germline V gives CDR1 SGHTA, CDR2 FQGNSA. Trimming took 2 bases from V and 0 from J, leaving 16 bases between them. The CDR3 extends over 18 amino acids. DNA of the CDR3: TGTGCCAGCAGCTTAAATTATTTGAGGACGGCGAACACCGGGGAGCTGTTTTTT. It specifies CASSLNYLRTANTGELFF.

The J gene is TRBJ1-4, the V gene TRBV28; 7 positions agree with TRBD1. CDR1 and CDR2 (germline): MDHEN, SYDVKM. The CDR3 is made up of 14 amino acids. With 4 bases clipped from V and 7 bases from J, the junction kept 6 bases outside the gene matches. CDR3 in amino acids: CASSSRQGSEKLFF. The DNA for the CDR3 is TGTGCCAGCAGTTCAAGACAGGGTAGTGAAAAACTGTTTTTT.

This clone has just a few counts. V is TRBV3-1 (or the pseudogene TRBV3-2) and J is TRBJ1-5; TRBD1 might be the D (5 bases). Per the germline V gene, CDR1 is LGHDT and CDR2 is YNNKEL (reference sequence). The CDR3 sequence is 14 residues long. V gave up 0 bases and J gave up 3 bases, with 6 bases separating them. The CDR3 here is CASSQEGDNQPQHF. The CDR3 DNA follows: TGTGCCAGCAGCCAAGAAGGGGACAATCAGCCCCAGCATTTT.

This clone was detected only once. The V and J genes are TRBV6-6 and TRBJ1-3; possible D gene TRBD1, 6 bases. V was pared by 4 bases and J by 4 bases, with 14 bases between. This CDR3 is 15 amino acids long. The germline gives CDR1 MNHNY, CDR2 SVGAGI (reference sequence). In DNA form, the CDR3 reads TGTGCCAGCAGTTCAACAGGGATTAGCGGAAACACCATATATTTT. This translates into CASSSTGISGNTIYF.

This chain joins TRBV5-4 and TRBJ2-3; TRBD2 matches 10 bases. Germline V gene data show CDR1 as SGHNT and CDR2 as YYREEE (reference sequence). J was trimmed by 4 bases and V by 0 bases; bases with no gene match: 8. The CDR3 length is 17 residues. The CDR3 here is CASSLEKLAGAADTQYF. CDR3 bases: TGTGCCAGCAGCTTGGAAAAGCTAGCGGGAGCCGCAGATACGCAGTATTTT.

The chain recombines TRBV24-1 with TRBJ2-3; TRBD2 agrees at 14 bases. Germline assignment: CDR1 KGHDR and CDR2 SFDVKD. V lost 4 bases to trimming and J lost 2 bases; unmatched junction nucleotides: 10. The CDR3 runs to 19 residues. For the CDR3, the DNA is TGTGCCACCAGTGACGCCGGGACTAGCGGGAGTTATGACACAGATACGCAGTATTTT. Amino acids: CATSDAGTSGSYDTDTQYF.

The chain links TRBV4-3 to TRBJ2-5; D uncertain. Trimming cost V 1 base and J 5 bases, with 14 bases left between them. CDR3 size: 15 residues. The V gene's germline CDR1 is LGHNA and CDR2 YSLEER. CDR3 region: CASSQVVRAPETQYF. The CDR3 DNA sequence: TGCGCCAGCAGCCAAGTTGTAAGGGCCCCTGAGACCCAGTACTTC.